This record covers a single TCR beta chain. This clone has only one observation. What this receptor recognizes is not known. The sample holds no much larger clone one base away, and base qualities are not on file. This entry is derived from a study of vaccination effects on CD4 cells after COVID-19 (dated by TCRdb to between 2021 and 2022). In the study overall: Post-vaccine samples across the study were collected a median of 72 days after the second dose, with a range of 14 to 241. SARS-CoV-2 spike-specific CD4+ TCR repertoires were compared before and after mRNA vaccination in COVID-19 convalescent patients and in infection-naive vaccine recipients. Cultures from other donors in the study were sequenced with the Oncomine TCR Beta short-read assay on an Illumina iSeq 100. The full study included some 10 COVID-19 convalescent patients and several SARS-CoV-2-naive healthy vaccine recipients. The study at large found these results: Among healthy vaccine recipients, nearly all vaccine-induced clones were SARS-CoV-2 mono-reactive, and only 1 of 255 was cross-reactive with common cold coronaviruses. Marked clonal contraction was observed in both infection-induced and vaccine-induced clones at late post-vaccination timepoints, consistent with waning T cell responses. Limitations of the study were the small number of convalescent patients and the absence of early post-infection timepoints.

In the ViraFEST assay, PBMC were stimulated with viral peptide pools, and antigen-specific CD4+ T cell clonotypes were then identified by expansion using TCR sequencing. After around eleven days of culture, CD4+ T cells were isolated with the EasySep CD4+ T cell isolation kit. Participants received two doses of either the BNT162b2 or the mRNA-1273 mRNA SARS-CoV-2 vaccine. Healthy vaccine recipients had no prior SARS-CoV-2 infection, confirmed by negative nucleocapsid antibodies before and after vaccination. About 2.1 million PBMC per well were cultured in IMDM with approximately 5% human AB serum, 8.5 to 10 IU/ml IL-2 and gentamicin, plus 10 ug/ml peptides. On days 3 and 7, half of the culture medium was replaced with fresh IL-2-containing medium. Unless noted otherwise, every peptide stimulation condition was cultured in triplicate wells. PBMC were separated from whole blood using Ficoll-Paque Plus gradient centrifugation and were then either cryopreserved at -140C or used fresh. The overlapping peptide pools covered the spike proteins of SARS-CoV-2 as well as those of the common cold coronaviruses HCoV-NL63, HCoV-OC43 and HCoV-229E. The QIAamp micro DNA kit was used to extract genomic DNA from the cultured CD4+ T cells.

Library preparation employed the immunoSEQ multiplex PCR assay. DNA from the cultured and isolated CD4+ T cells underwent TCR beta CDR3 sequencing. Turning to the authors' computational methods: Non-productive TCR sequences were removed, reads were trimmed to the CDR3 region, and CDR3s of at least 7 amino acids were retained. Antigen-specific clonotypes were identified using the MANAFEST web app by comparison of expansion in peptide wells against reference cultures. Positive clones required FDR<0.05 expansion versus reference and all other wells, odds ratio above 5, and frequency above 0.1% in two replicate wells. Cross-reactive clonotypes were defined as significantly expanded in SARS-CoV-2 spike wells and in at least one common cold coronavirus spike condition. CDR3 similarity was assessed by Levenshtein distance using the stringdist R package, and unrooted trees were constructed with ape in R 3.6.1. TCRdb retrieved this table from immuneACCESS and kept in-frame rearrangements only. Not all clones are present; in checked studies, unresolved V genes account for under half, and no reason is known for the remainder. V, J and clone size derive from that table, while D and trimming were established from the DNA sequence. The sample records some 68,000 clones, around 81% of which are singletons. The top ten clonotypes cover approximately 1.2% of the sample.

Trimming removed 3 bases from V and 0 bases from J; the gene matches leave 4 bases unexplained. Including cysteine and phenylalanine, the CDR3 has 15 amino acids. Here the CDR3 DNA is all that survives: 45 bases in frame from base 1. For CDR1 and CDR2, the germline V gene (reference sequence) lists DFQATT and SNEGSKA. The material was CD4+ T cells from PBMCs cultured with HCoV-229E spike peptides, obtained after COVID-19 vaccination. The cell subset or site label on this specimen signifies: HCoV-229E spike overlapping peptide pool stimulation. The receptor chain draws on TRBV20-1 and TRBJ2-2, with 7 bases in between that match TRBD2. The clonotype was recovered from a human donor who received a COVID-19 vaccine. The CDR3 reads CSASISGSNTGELFF. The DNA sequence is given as TGCAGTGCTAGTATTAGCGGGTCGAACACCGGGGAGCTGTTTTTT.